Below, 28 T cell receptor beta chains from the same sample are listed, as sequenced in a study of blood T cells in healthy people across ages. PCR was performed a second time for about 7 to 12 cycles using a sample-barcoded 5' primer and a J-beta primer mix. TCRdb re-called the 5' RACE reads with MiXCR, one entry per CDR3 protein. The profile covers approximately 800,000 distinct CDR3 sequences, with 20% to 25% appearing a single time and more than 3% taken by the ten largest. Separately, the same data were catalogued under a study of T cells of mothers and their children.

The sample was blood. These receptors came from a boy between 5 and 17 years old in good health.

This clonotype was seen only a few times. The chain couples TRBV11-3 to TRBJ2-7; 11 bases fit TRBD2. The J call could be wrong; TRBJ2-1 is a better fit for the DNA end. The CDR3 totals 17 residues. Germline V gene lookup returns CDR1 SGHNT and CDR2 YENEEA. CDR3 protein: CASSRSGKTSGKNEQFF. Written as DNA, the CDR3 is TGTGCCAGCAGCCGTAGTGGCAAGACTAGCGGGAAAAATGAGCAGTTCTTC.

The V call is TRBV6-2 or TRBV6-3, the J call TRBJ1-5, with TRBD1 identical over 7 bases. The CDR3 contains 16 residues. Per the germline V gene, CDR1 is MNHEY and CDR2 is SVGEGT. V gave up 7 bases and J gave up 0 bases; unmatched junction bases: 9. The chain's CDR3 is CASNSAGQFSNQPQHF. CDR3 nucleotide sequence: TGTGCCAGCAATTCCGCGGGACAGTTTAGCAATCAGCCCCAGCATTTT.

The gene calls are TRBV5-1 and TRBJ1-4; TRBD1 matches 7 bases. The CDR3 loop spans 15 amino acids. Germline values: CDR1 SGHRS, CDR2 YFSETQ. V trimming: 2 bases; J trimming: 7 bases; junction bases outside the gene matches: 8. CDR3 residues: CASSFGQAISEKLFF. CDR3 sequence (DNA): TGCGCCAGCAGCTTCGGACAGGCTATTAGTGAAAAACTGTTTTTT.

This clonotype was counted only a few times. CDR3: CASSLDREAPNTGELFF. In DNA form, the CDR3 reads TGTGCCAGCAGCTTAGACAGGGAGGCTCCGAACACCGGGGAGCTGTTTTTT. V is TRBV7-2 and J is TRBJ2-2, with D possibly called TRBD1 or TRBD2 (6 bases each). The germline V and J ends were trimmed by 1 base and 0 bases, with 12 bases remaining between them. Germline V lookup: CDR1 SGHTA, CDR2 FQGNSA. CDR3 length: 17 amino acids.

This clonotype was observed a few times. The chain is built from TRBV7-6 and TRBJ1-6; no clear D gene. Germline V lookup: CDR1 SGHVS, CDR2 FNYEAQ. V was trimmed by 5 bases and J by 11 bases, leaving 10 bases between them. The CDR3 runs 12 residues. CDR3: CASSRGETPLHF. The CDR3 DNA is TGTGCCAGCAGCCGCGGGGAGACACCCCTCCACTTT.

This chain links TRBV7-9 with TRBJ2-1; D call uncertain. Trimming took off 3 bases at V and 6 bases at J, with 3 bases between the two ends. The CDR3 has 11 residues. CDR1 is SEHNR, CDR2 FQNEAQ, per germline (reference sequence). In DNA, the CDR3 is TGTGCCAGCAGCTTCCCCAATGAGCAGTTCTTC. This gives the protein CASSFPNEQFF.

The V gene is TRBV6-5, the J gene TRBJ2-7; unclear D gene. The CDR3 loop spans 15 amino acids. Per germline, CDR1 MNHEY and CDR2 SVGAGI. The V gene lost 2 bases and the J gene lost 2 bases, with 13 bases spanning the gap. The CDR3 DNA reads as TGTGCCAGCAGTTACCGGAAAACGAATGCCTACGAGCAGTACTTC. This codes for CASSYRKTNAYEQYF.

This clonotype was found a few times. The V gene is TRBV12-3 or TRBV12-4, the J gene TRBJ2-1; the match to TRBD2 covers 7 bases. The CDR3 length is 16 residues. V dropped 4 bases and J dropped 6; count of bases not matched to a gene: 12. The CDR3 DNA sequence: TGTGCCAGCAGTTCACTCTTCGGGGGGAGGGGCAATGAGCAGTTCTTC. It yields the protein CASSSLFGGRGNEQFF.

This clonotype has a handful of counts. CDR3 protein: CASSDPDRGVGELFF. The CDR3 DNA is TGTGCCAGCAGCGACCCGGACAGGGGAGTGGGGGAGCTGTTTTTT. V and J are TRBV7-3 and TRBJ2-2; 9 nucleotides match TRBD1. CDR3 length equals 15 residues. J gave up 8 bases and V 5 bases, and 9 bases lay outside the gene matches. Germline assignment: CDR1 SGHTA and CDR2 FQGTGA.

This sequence joins TRBV20-1 and TRBJ2-1; unclear D gene. V shed 0 bases and J shed 0 bases, with 18 bases lying between them. The CDR3 loop spans 18 amino acids. Germline CDR1 reads DFQATT; CDR2 reads SNEGSKA (reference sequence). The CDR3 bases are TGCAGTGCTAGAGATCTATTGGTGTCGCGTCGCTCCTACAATGAGCAGTTCTTC. Its protein product is CSARDLLVSRRSYNEQFF.

Regarding this clonotype: At one end, the junction sequence differs from germline, possibly due to a read error. The V call is TRBV11-2, the J call TRBJ2-2; TRBD2 might be the D (6 bases). The CDR3 is made up of 15 amino acids. The germline V gene encodes CDR1 SGHAT and CDR2 FQNNGV. CDR3 in amino acids: CASSRGYSGTGGLFF. The CDR3 DNA reads TGTGCCAGCAGCCGGGGATACTCGGGCACCGGGGGGCTGTTTTTT.

This clonotype has ten or more counts. The chain has TRBV10-3 and TRBJ2-5; 11 bases align to TRBD1. Germline V gene data show CDR1 as ENHRY and CDR2 as SYGVKD. J lost 3 bases, V lost 3 bases, and 3 bases had no gene match. This CDR3 region has 15 residues. The CDR3 coding sequence is TGTGCCATCAGTGAAGGGACAGGGGGTGAAGAGACCCAGTACTTC. It is translated as CAISEGTGGEETQYF.

V and J are TRBV4-1 and TRBJ1-3; unclear D gene. The CDR3 sequence is 15 residues long. Per germline, CDR1 MGHRA and CDR2 YSYEKL. The V gene lost 0 bases and the J gene lost 0 bases, with 6 bases spanning the gap. DNA for the CDR3: TGCGCCAGCAGCCAAGAACTAGTCTCTGGAAACACCATATATTTT. Its translation: CASSQELVSGNTIYF.

The chain joins TRBV6-6 to TRBJ1-2; D unclear. V lost 7 bases, J lost 0 bases, and 6 bases lay in between. The CDR3 consists of 12 residues. The germline gives CDR1 MNHNY, CDR2 SVGAGI (reference sequence). The CDR3 region is CASKAANYGYTF. CDR3 in DNA: TGTGCCAGCAAAGCTGCTAACTATGGCTACACCTTC.

This chain uses TRBV10-3 with TRBJ2-5, with D perhaps matching TRBD2 (5 bases). V was pared by 3 bases and J by 2 bases, with 7 bases between. Germline CDR1 reads ENHRY; CDR2 reads SYGVKD. This CDR3 comprises 13 residues. Here the CDR3 DNA reads TGTGCCATCAGTGACACGGGGCAAGAGACCCAGTACTTC. Amino acids: CAISDTGQETQYF.

The chain couples TRBV28 to TRBJ1-5, with D tentatively TRBD1 (5 bases). With 5 bases removed from V and 2 bases from J, the gap between germline ends came to 16 bases. This CDR3 has 16 amino acids. The germline gives CDR1 MDHEN, CDR2 SYDVKM. This chain's CDR3 is CASSTRGAKGNQPQHF. The CDR3 nucleotides are TGTGCCAGCAGTACTCGCGGGGCAAAAGGCAATCAGCCCCAGCATTTT.

The chain employs TRBV19 and TRBJ1-5; D not certain. The germline V gene encodes CDR1 LNHDA and CDR2 SQIVND (reference sequence). V lost 6 bases, J lost 1 base, and 13 bases lay in between. This CDR3 region has 15 residues. CDR3 sequence: CASSVQDVSNQPQHF. CDR3 DNA: TGTGCCAGTAGCGTCCAGGACGTAAGCAATCAGCCCCAGCATTTT.

J is TRBJ2-1 and V is TRBV11-2; 7 bases are a match to TRBD1. Germline V CDR1 and CDR2: SGHAT, FQNNGV. The CDR3 extends over 14 amino acids. Trimming at V came to 5 bases and at J to 4 bases, leaving 5 bases not matched to a gene. CDR3 sequence: CASSTGTVYNEQFF. CDR3 DNA sequence: TGTGCCAGCAGCACCGGGACAGTTTACAATGAGCAGTTCTTC.

The chain employs TRBV6-5 and TRBJ2-2; 8 bases map to TRBD2. Germline trimming cut 10 bases from V and 3 bases from J; bases unmatched to any gene: 4. CDR1 is MNHEY, CDR2 SVGAGI, per germline. This CDR3 has 13 amino acids. This CDR3 reads CATAGGYTGELFF. As DNA, the CDR3 is TGTGCCACCGCGGGGGGTTACACCGGGGAGCTGTTTTTT.

This clonotype turned up a few times. This rearrangement joins TRBV7-9 to TRBJ2-4; a possible D gene is TRBD2 (5 bases). The V end was cut by 0 bases, the J end by 6 bases, with 21 bases between. Germline values: CDR1 SEHNR, CDR2 FQNEAQ (reference sequence). The CDR3 is made up of 18 amino acids. CDR3 nucleotides: TGTGCCAGCAGCTTAGCGGTGGGTGAGGGAGAGGTCGGAAACATTCAGTACTTC. Its translation is CASSLAVGEGEVGNIQYF. The full variable domain, its missing parts supplied by reference TRBV7-9 and TRBJ2-4, is DTGVSQNPRHKITKRGQNVTFRCDPISEHNRLYWYRQTLGQGPEFLTYFQNEAQLEKSRLLSDRFSAERPKGSFSTLEIQRTEQGDSAMYLCASSLAVGEGEVGNIQYFGAGTRLSVL.

This clonotype turned up a few times. V gene TRBV12-5 combines with J gene TRBJ1-6; the match to TRBD1 covers 9 bases. The CDR3 is 15 amino acids. The ends lost 0 bases at V and 6 bases at J; junction bases unmatched: 0. In germline, CDR1 is LGHNT, CDR2 FRNRAP. CDR3 in amino acids: CASGLVQGANSPLHF. The DNA for the CDR3 is TGTGCTAGTGGTTTGGTACAGGGGGCTAATTCACCCCTCCACTTT.

The CDR3 is CASSYSAGTRWYF. The CDR3 coding sequence is TGTGCCAGCAGTTACTCAGCCGGGACCAGGTGGTACTTC. The rearrangement links TRBV6-5 to TRBJ2-5, with D perhaps TRBD1 or TRBD2 (5 bases each). V lost 0 bases, J lost 13 bases, and 15 bases lay in between. CDR3 length: 13 residues. CDR1 is MNHEY and CDR2 is SVGAGI in the germline V gene.

This clonotype was found a few times. The junction departs from germline at one end; a sequencing error may be responsible. This chain connects TRBV15 to TRBJ2-1; 9 positions match TRBD2. The CDR3 runs to 17 residues. Germline-derived CDR1 and CDR2 are LNHNV and YYDKDF (reference sequence). CDR3 in amino acids: CATSRDLLAGRYNEQFF. The CDR3 DNA follows: TGTGCCACCAGCAGAGATCTGCTAGCGGGACGCTACAATGAGCAGTTCTTT. Using reference TRBV15 and TRBJ2-1 for the parts outside the CDR3, the full variable domain is DAMVIQNPRYQVTQFGKPVTLSCSQTLNHNVMYWYQQKSSQAPKLLFHYYDKDFNNEADTPDNFQSRRPNTSFCFLDIRSPGLGDTAMYLCATSRDLLAGRYNEQFFGPGTRLTVL.

The chain employs TRBV6-1 and TRBJ2-7; D gene unclear. The CDR3 consists of 13 residues. V lost 8 bases to trimming and J lost 6 bases, with 17 bases between them. Germline loops: CDR1 MNHNS, CDR2 SASEGT. CDR3 bases: TGTGCCAGCGTCCTGGCGGCGAGAGGCGAGCAGTACTTC. Translating it yields CASVLAARGEQYF.

CDR3 in amino acids: CSALSGRARNEQFF. CDR3 bases: TGCAGTGCTCTTAGCGGGAGGGCTCGAAATGAGCAGTTCTTC. The chain joins TRBV20-1 to TRBJ2-1, with 11 bases lining up with TRBD2. After removal of 5 bases from V and 7 bases from J, the junction contained 7 bases not matched to a gene. The CDR3 covers 14 residues. The germline CDR1 and CDR2 sequences are DFQATT and SNEGSKA (reference sequence).

This clonotype was counted only a few times. The chain employs TRBV7-2 and TRBJ1-1; a possible D gene is TRBD1 (6 bases). Germline loops: CDR1 SGHTA, CDR2 FQGNSA. This CDR3 comprises 15 residues. Trimming removed 1 base at V and 4 bases at J, with 13 bases between. The DNA for the CDR3 is TGTGCCAGCAGCTTAGGGGGGGCCCCGCGCACTGAAGCTTTCTTT. Protein: CASSLGGAPRTEAFF.

As concerns this clonotype: At one end the junction does not follow the germline gene, possibly because of a read error. The rearrangement uses TRBV28 and TRBJ2-3; TRBD2 matches at 15 bases. This CDR3 spans 16 amino acids. Germline V gene sequence: CDR1 MDHEN, CDR2 SYDVKM. The CDR3: CTSSRTSGRAADTQYF. In DNA form, the CDR3 reads TGTACCAGCAGTCGGACTAGCGGGAGGGCCGCAGATACGCAGTATTTT.

A word on this clonotype: One junction end disagrees with the germline gene, perhaps due to a read error. The V call is TRBV27, the J call TRBJ2-1; no clear D gene. CDR1 is MNHEY and CDR2 is SMNVEV in the germline V gene (reference sequence). CDR3 length: 11 residues. CDR3 sequence reads: CVSSLFNEQFF. In DNA, the CDR3 is TGTGTCAGCAGTTTATTCAATGAGCAGTTCTTC.